Listed here are 29 T cell receptor beta chains from one sample, sequenced in a study of T cell repertoires in cytomegalovirus infection. Antigen specificity for these receptors is unknown. One entry per CDR3 protein, called by TCRdb with MiXCR from the reads. The sample carries some 920,000 distinct CDR3 sequences, around a third recorded once. This specimen consisted of cultured CD8+ T cells from PBMCs, obtained from culture after CMV antigen stimulation. These receptors were obtained from a human donor in good health (CMV status not recorded). Some clones in this sample may be carry-over from other donors' samples.

The V and J genes are TRBV18 and TRBJ2-1; D not certain. The CDR3 extends over 16 amino acids. Germline assignment: CDR1 KGHSH and CDR2 LQKENI. V was pared by 2 bases and J by 4 bases, with 15 bases between. Here the CDR3 reads CASSPSAPDRYNEQFF. The CDR3 bases are TGTGCCAGCTCACCAAGCGCACCCGACCGATACAATGAGCAGTTCTTC.

The chain couples TRBV11-1 to TRBJ2-7; TRBD2 is a possible D gene (6 bases). The CDR3 runs 17 residues. Per germline, CDR1 SGHAT and CDR2 FQDESV (reference sequence). Trimming took off 4 bases at V and 0 bases at J, with 19 bases between the two ends. CDR3 DNA: TGTGCCAGCAGCTCCCCGCTCCGGGGGATAAGCTCCTACGAGCAGTACTTC. Protein: CASSSPLRGISSYEQYF.

This clonotype was seen only a few times. This chain joins TRBV10-1 and TRBJ1-1; D gene ambiguous. The CDR3 consists of 15 residues. Germline-derived CDR1 and CDR2 are WNHNN and SYGVQD (reference sequence). Trimming took off 0 bases at V and 0 bases at J, with 8 bases between the two ends. CDR3 in DNA: TGCGCCAGCAGTGAGTCACTATCCCTGAACACTGAAGCTTTCTTT. This gives the protein CASSESLSLNTEAFF.

V is TRBV7-9 and J is TRBJ2-2; D perhaps matches TRBD2 (6 bases). The germline V gene has CDR1 SEHNR and CDR2 FQNEAQ (reference sequence). Trimming took off 5 bases at V and 1 base at J, with 8 bases between the two ends. The CDR3 spans 14 residues. CDR3 DNA sequence: TGTGCCAGCAGCGGACTACAGAACACCGGGGAGCTGTTTTTT. Amino acids: CASSGLQNTGELFF.

The chain links TRBV6-5 to TRBJ1-2; perhaps TRBD1 as D (5 bases). Germline values: CDR1 MNHEY, CDR2 SVGAGI. V was clipped by 0 bases and J by 3 bases, with 11 bases between them. This CDR3 contains 15 residues. This chain's CDR3 is CASSYSSGIDYGYTF. Here the CDR3 DNA reads TGTGCCAGCAGTTACTCGTCAGGGATTGACTATGGCTACACCTTC.

Concerning this clonotype: A read error may produce the germline difference seen at one junction end. This chain uses TRBV7-7 with TRBJ2-1, with D tentatively TRBD1 or TRBD2 (5 bases each). Germline V gene sequence: CDR1 SSHAT, CDR2 FNYEAQ (reference sequence). The CDR3 extends over 13 amino acids. In DNA, the CDR3 is TGTGCTAGCAGCTCCCAGTGGGGGAATGAGCAGTTCTTC. It is translated as CASSSQWGNEQFF.

V usage is TRBV6-2 or TRBV6-3 and J usage is TRBJ1-5, with D unclear. This CDR3 spans 14 amino acids. Deletions cut 2 bases from V and 1 base from J, with 6 bases between. The germline V gene encodes CDR1 MNHEY and CDR2 SVGEGT. The CDR3 DNA sequence: TGTGCCAGCAGTTACGGACGGAGCAATCAGCCCCAGCATTTT. Translated: CASSYGRSNQPQHF.

The rearrangement uses TRBV6-5 and TRBJ1-2; perhaps TRBD1 as D (6 bases). Germline-derived CDR1 and CDR2 are MNHEY and SVGAGI. The V end lost 6 bases, the J end lost 1 base, and 15 bases lay between the germline ends. This CDR3 is 15 amino acids long. The CDR3 region has the DNA TGTGCCAGCAGCACCGACGCACAGGGTAACTATGGCTACACCTTC. This translates into CASSTDAQGNYGYTF.

The CDR3 reads CASSPGTDRGYGYTF. CDR3 sequence (DNA): TGTGCCAGCAGCCCGGGCACGGACAGGGGCTATGGCTACACCTTC. The chain recombines TRBV6-2 or TRBV6-3 with TRBJ1-2, with 9 bases fitting TRBD1. J lost 4 bases, V lost 6 bases, and 9 bases had no gene match. The CDR3 has 15 amino acids. CDR1 and CDR2 from the germline V gene are MNHEY and SVGEGT.

This clonotype has only a few counts. The rearrangement uses TRBV7-9 and TRBJ2-7, with D perhaps TRBD1 (6 bases). Looked up from germline, CDR1 is SEHNR and CDR2 is FQNEAQ (reference sequence). This CDR3 is 16 amino acids long. V was clipped by 7 bases and J by 6 bases, with 25 bases between them. DNA for the CDR3: TGTGCCAGCACCACCTTAAAACAGGGCGTATCAGGCGAGCAGTACTTC. Its translation is CASTTLKQGVSGEQYF.

This clonotype has a count of ten or more. The chain joins TRBV7-9 to TRBJ2-7, with 13 bases that match TRBD2. Germline lookup yields CDR1 SEHNR and CDR2 FQNEAQ (reference sequence). This CDR3 region has 16 residues. J gave up 2 bases and V 3 bases, and 4 bases lay outside the gene matches. Here the CDR3 DNA reads TGTGCCAGCAGCTTCGAACTAGCGGGGGGGACCTACGAGCAGTACTTC. Its translation is CASSFELAGGTYEQYF. The full variable domain, rest sourced from reference TRBV7-9 and TRBJ2-7, is DTGVSQNPRHKITKRGQNVTFRCDPISEHNRLYWYRQTLGQGPEFLTYFQNEAQLEKSRLLSDRFSAERPKGSFSTLEIQRTEQGDSAMYLCASSFELAGGTYEQYFGPGTRLTVT.

This clonotype appeared a few times. This chain links TRBV6-2 or TRBV6-3 with TRBJ2-7; 8 bases align to TRBD2. CDR1 is MNHEY, CDR2 SVGEGT, per germline. The CDR3 contains 14 residues. J lost 3 bases, V lost 6 bases, and 7 bases had no gene match. The chain's CDR3 is CASRPRGGHYEQYF. In nucleotides, the CDR3 is TGTGCCAGCAGACCCCGCGGGGGGCACTACGAGCAGTACTTC.

This clonotype was found a few times. This chain connects TRBV5-4 to TRBJ1-3; D possibly corresponds to TRBD1 (5 bases). V lost 5 bases to trimming and J lost 8 bases, with 14 bases between them. CDR1 is SGHNT, CDR2 YYREEE, per germline (reference sequence). This CDR3 is built from 13 residues. This CDR3 is CASRIRGADTIYF. The CDR3 DNA reads as TGTGCCAGCAGGATCCGAGGGGCGGACACCATATATTTT.

The table lists this clonotype with a few counts. The J gene is TRBJ2-2, the V gene TRBV27; perhaps TRBD1 as D (5 bases). Germline V CDR1 and CDR2: MNHEY, SMNVEV (reference sequence). This CDR3 is 14 amino acids long. Trimming stripped 7 bases from V and 4 bases from J, with 13 bases between. The CDR3 DNA reads as TGTGCCAGCACCTGGGGCCTTAGCACCGGGGAGCTGTTTTTT. Translated: CASTWGLSTGELFF.

This chain joins TRBV11-1 and TRBJ2-2, with 8 bases that match TRBD1. Germline CDR1 is SGHAT and CDR2 is FQDESV (reference sequence). The trim removed 6 bases at V and 7 bases at J, leaving 10 bases unmatched. This CDR3 has 15 residues. CDR3 in amino acids: CASSPWTGSDGELFF. The CDR3 DNA reads TGTGCCAGCAGTCCCTGGACAGGGTCGGACGGGGAGCTGTTTTTT. The full variable domain, rest sourced from reference TRBV11-1 and TRBJ2-2, is EAEVAQSPRYKITEKSQAVAFWCDPISGHATLYWYRQILGQGPELLVQFQDESVVDDSQLPKDRFSAERLKGVDSTLKIQPAELGDSAMYLCASSPWTGSDGELFFGEGSRLTVL.

This clonotype is deemed medium-sized. This chain uses TRBV7-2 with TRBJ1-5; no clear D gene. The CDR3 covers 15 residues. The V gene lost 0 bases and the J gene lost 7 bases, with 13 bases spanning the gap. The germline CDR1 and CDR2 sequences are SGHTA and FQGNSA. CDR3 in amino acids: CASSLAYGREQPQHF. DNA for the CDR3: TGTGCCAGCAGCTTAGCGTATGGACGGGAACAGCCCCAGCATTTT.

Concerning this clonotype itself: A clone one base away is much larger, so this may be a read error. V and J are TRBV12-3 or TRBV12-4 and TRBJ1-2; perhaps TRBD1 as D (6 bases). This CDR3 is 14 amino acids long. The CDR3 sequence is CANSSGEGDYGYTF. Here the CDR3 DNA reads TGTGCCAACAGTTCCGGGGAGGGGGACTATGGCTACACCTTC.

The rearrangement uses TRBV5-6 and TRBJ2-5; D assignment may be TRBD1 or TRBD2 (5 bases each). Germline-derived CDR1 and CDR2 are SGHDT and YYEEEE. The CDR3 is 14 amino acids. The V gene lost 5 bases and the J gene lost 8 bases, with 19 bases spanning the gap. CDR3 sequence: CASSSRGPPGTQYF. The CDR3 DNA reads as TGTGCCAGCAGTTCTAGGGGTCCCCCGGGAACCCAGTACTTC.

This clonotype was seen ten or more times. The gene calls are TRBV7-8 and TRBJ2-6; 8 bases align to TRBD1. V shed 5 bases and J 0 bases; nucleotides not matched to a gene: 6. The germline V gene encodes CDR1 SGHVS and CDR2 FQNEAQ. This CDR3 has 17 amino acids. In DNA, the CDR3 is TGTGCCAGCAGCCCAGGACAGGGCCGCTCTGGGGCCAACGTCCTGACTTTC. Translated, it gives CASSPGQGRSGANVLTF.

This chain joins TRBV27 and TRBJ2-3; D gene ambiguous. Trimming pared 2 bases from V and 1 base from J, leaving 10 bases between. The CDR3 loop spans 15 amino acids. CDR1 and CDR2 from the germline V gene are MNHEY and SMNVEV (reference sequence). In DNA form, the CDR3 reads TGTGCCAGCAGTTTACCGGGTAGCCGCACAGATACGCAGTATTTT. Protein product: CASSLPGSRTDTQYF.

This clonotype was seen repeatedly, ten times or more. The CDR3 sequence is CASSPDSLSSYNEQFF. The CDR3 DNA reads TGTGCCAGCAGCCCGGACTCTCTGAGTTCCTACAATGAGCAGTTCTTC. This rearrangement joins TRBV7-6 to TRBJ2-1; tentatively, D is TRBD2 (5 bases). There are 16 residues in the CDR3. Trimming shortened V by 5 bases and J by 1 base, and 15 bases separated the two germline ends. CDR1 SGHVS and CDR2 FNYEAQ come from the germline V gene.

In its sample, this clonotype was seen a few times. The chain recombines TRBV27 with TRBJ2-3; D perhaps matches TRBD1 (6 bases). CDR1 MNHEY and CDR2 SMNVEV come from the germline V gene (reference sequence). The CDR3 totals 15 residues. Trimming removed 1 base from V and 4 bases from J, with 12 bases in between. The CDR3 region is CASSLFRGGADTQYF. The CDR3 nucleotides are TGTGCCAGCAGTTTATTCCGTGGGGGCGCAGATACGCAGTATTTT.

The V and J genes are TRBV7-4 and TRBJ2-2; TRBD2 is a possible D gene (6 bases). Germline V gives CDR1 SGHVT, CDR2 SQSDAQ. Trimming pared 4 bases from V and 2 bases from J, leaving 11 bases between. The CDR3 is made up of 15 amino acids. The CDR3 reads CASSSRDSNTGELFF. The CDR3 DNA reads as TGTGCCAGCAGCTCCCGGGACTCAAACACCGGGGAGCTGTTTTTT.

This clonotype was seen a few times. The chain has TRBV12-5 and TRBJ1-5; D is unclear. Trimming shortened V by 6 bases and J by 6 bases, and 12 bases separated the two germline ends. CDR3 length: 13 amino acids. Germline CDR1 and CDR2: LGHNT and FRNRAP. For the CDR3, the DNA is TGTGCTAGTGGAAGCGGATTCGGTCAGCCCCAGCATTTT. It translates to CASGSGFGQPQHF.

The rearrangement joins TRBV6-8 to TRBJ1-6, with D unclear. Deletions cut 2 bases from V and 10 bases from J, with 9 bases between. The CDR3 loop spans 13 amino acids. CDR1 is MNHGY, CDR2 SAAAGT, per germline. The DNA of the CDR3 is TGTGCCAGCAGTTACGGCAGCGGGTCACCCCTCCACTTT. This translates into CASSYGSGSPLHF.

A word on this clonotype: A much larger clone differs by one base, so this may be a read error. The chain couples TRBV7-6 to TRBJ2-3; D perhaps matches TRBD2 (6 bases). Germline V gives CDR1 SGHVS, CDR2 FNYEAQ. The CDR3 covers 17 residues. The CDR3 loop is CASSLAPWGTSTNTQYF. The CDR3 nucleotides are TGTGCCAGCAGCTTAGCGCCTTGGGGAACTAGCACAAATACGCAGTATTTT.

This clonotype has just a few counts. This chain connects TRBV19 to TRBJ2-1, with D unresolved. Germline V gene sequence: CDR1 LNHDA, CDR2 SQIVND (reference sequence). The CDR3 sequence is 15 residues long. Trimming took off 3 bases at V and 1 base at J, with 10 bases between the two ends. The CDR3 sequence is CASSIMGGSYNEQFF. The CDR3 DNA reads TGTGCCAGTAGTATTATGGGTGGATCCTACAATGAGCAGTTCTTC.

Ten or more counts support this clonotype. This rearrangement joins TRBV19 to TRBJ1-5; no clear D. The CDR3 totals 15 residues. The V and J ends lost 2 bases and 4 bases respectively, with 12 bases between them. CDR1 is LNHDA, CDR2 SQIVND, per germline (reference sequence). The CDR3 region has the DNA TGTGCCAGTAGTATATTCCCATCAAGGAATCAGCCCCAGCATTTT. It yields the protein CASSIFPSRNQPQHF.

This chain uses TRBV28 with TRBJ2-2; unclear D gene. Deletions cut 2 bases from V and 1 base from J, with 8 bases between. Germline V gene sequence: CDR1 MDHEN, CDR2 SYDVKM. The CDR3 extends over 15 amino acids. The CDR3 nucleotides are TGTGCCAGCAGTTTACCGTACAGGAACACCGGGGAGCTGTTTTTT. Amino acid sequence: CASSLPYRNTGELFF.